Described below is a single T cell receptor (beta chain) sequence and its context. After removal of 5 bases from V and 7 bases from J, the junction contained 9 bases not matched to a gene. The germline V gene has CDR1 MGHDK and CDR2 SYGVNS. CDR3 size: 17 residues. The data were produced by immunoSEQ multiplex PCR, yet TCRdb's version contains in-frame clones alone and is incomplete. The sample holds about 84,000 clones, about 98% seen once. This record comes from a study of technical replicates of blood from a few donors. The source material was T cells isolated from PBMCs. The rearrangement uses TRBV25-1 and TRBJ2-2, with 14 bases that match TRBD2. The TCR comes from a human donor in good health. The CDR3 DNA is TGTGCCAGCAGTACCGGGACTAGCGGGAGCATGGGCGGGGAGCTGTTTTTT. Its translation: CASSTGTSGSMGGELFF. Using reference TRBV25-1 and TRBJ2-2 for the parts outside the CDR3, the full variable domain is EADIYQTPRYLVIGTGKKITLECSQTMGHDKMYWYQQDPGMELHLIHYSYGVNSTEKGDLSSESTVSRIRTEHFPLTLESARPSHTSQYLCASSTGTSGSMGGELFFGEGSRLTVL.